Each of the 18 T cell receptor beta chains below was sequenced from the same sample in a study of cytomegalovirus exposure and HLA in healthy donors. PCR amplification relied on 60 Vbeta primers (plus 13 Jbeta primers). The table came from immunoSEQ multiplex PCR; TCRdb's copy has only in-frame clones and leaves some out. Of 110,000 to 150,000 clones detected, about 80% appear once; the ten largest clones hold roughly 9.9%. Sequenced: PBMCs. These receptors originate from a woman aged 55-70 years in good health and CMV-seropositive.

This chain connects TRBV2 to TRBJ2-3; possible D gene TRBD1, 6 bases. V was trimmed by 8 bases and J by 4 bases, leaving 10 bases between them. In germline, CDR1 is SNHLY, CDR2 FYNNEI. The CDR3 runs 12 residues. The CDR3 region is CASPEGADTQYF. The CDR3, as DNA: TGTGCCAGCCCAGAGGGGGCAGATACGCAGTATTTT.

The rearrangement links TRBV19 to TRBJ2-6; D perhaps matches TRBD1 (6 bases). V was cut by 4 bases and J by 0 bases, with 16 bases left in between. This CDR3 has 18 amino acids. Germline CDR1 is LNHDA and CDR2 is SQIVND (reference sequence). The CDR3 loop is CASSTLRGPHSGANVLTF. Here the CDR3 DNA reads TGTGCCAGTAGTACCCTCAGGGGACCTCACTCTGGGGCCAACGTCCTGACTTTC.

The chain links TRBV7-2 to TRBJ1-5; D perhaps matches TRBD1 (6 bases). V lost 5 bases to trimming and J lost 7 bases, with 12 bases between them. The CDR3 is made up of 13 amino acids. The V gene's germline CDR1 is SGHTA and CDR2 FQGNSA. CDR3: CASSVTGFQPQHF. In DNA, the CDR3 is TGTGCCAGCAGCGTTACAGGGTTCCAGCCCCAGCATTTT.

This clone was found once. The CDR3 protein is CASSLGGQVYEQYF. In DNA, the CDR3 is TGTGCCAGCAGCTTAGGGGGACAGGTCTACGAGCAGTACTTC. The chain recombines TRBV7-9 with TRBJ2-7; TRBD1 matches at 8 bases. The CDR3 sequence is 14 residues long. V gave up 1 base and J gave up 3 bases; unmatched junction bases: 2. Germline V gene lookup returns CDR1 SEHNR and CDR2 FQNEAQ (reference sequence). Together with reference TRBV7-9 and TRBJ2-7, the CDR3 gives the full variable domain: DTGVSQNPRHKITKRGQNVTFRCDPISEHNRLYWYRQTLGQGPEFLTYFQNEAQLEKSRLLSDRFSAERPKGSFSTLEIQRTEQGDSAMYLCASSLGGQVYEQYFGPGTRLTVT.

A single count supports this clone. The rearrangement joins TRBV11-3 to TRBJ2-7, with D possibly being TRBD2 (6 bases). Between the trimmed V and J ends, which lost 0 bases and 7 bases, there was a span of 7 bases. CDR3 length: 12 residues. Looked up from germline, CDR1 is SGHNT and CDR2 is YENEEA. Written as DNA, the CDR3 is TGTGCCAGCAGCTTAGATGGGGGGGAGCAGTACTTC. Amino acids: CASSLDGGEQYF.

The chain combines TRBV9 with TRBJ2-5, with 12 bases that match TRBD2. The trim removed 3 bases at V and 2 bases at J, leaving 5 bases unmatched. The CDR3 loop spans 16 amino acids. Germline CDR1 and CDR2: SGDLS and YYNGEE. The CDR3 spells CASSDGTSGLQETQYF. The CDR3 DNA is TGTGCCAGCAGCGACGGGACTAGCGGGTTACAAGAGACCCAGTACTTC.

The chain has TRBV9 and TRBJ2-7, with D possibly matching TRBD2 (7 bases). Trimming left V 4 bases short and J 0 bases short, with 17 bases between. The germline gives CDR1 SGDLS, CDR2 YYNGEE. This CDR3 has 16 residues. The CDR3 region has the DNA TGTGCCAGCAGCCAGTGGGGGGGCTCCCCCTCCTACGAGCAGTACTTC. It encodes CASSQWGGSPSYEQYF.

The chain links TRBV29-1 to TRBJ2-3, with TRBD1 as a possible D gene (5 bases). CDR1 is SQVTM and CDR2 is ANQGSEA in the germline V gene. This CDR3 has 15 residues. Between the trimmed V and J ends, which lost 4 bases and 5 bases, there was a span of 19 bases. The CDR3: CSVGTSTAWGDTQYF. CDR3 sequence (DNA): TGCAGCGTTGGGACATCTACGGCTTGGGGAGATACGCAGTATTTT.

This clone has a single count. Germline and junction disagree at one end, which may indicate a read error. This chain links TRBV6-5 with TRBJ1-2; a weak D match, TRBD1 (5 bases). The CDR3 has 15 amino acids. Germline V gene data show CDR1 as MNHEY and CDR2 as SVGAGI. CDR3 nucleotide sequence: TGTGCCAGCAGGTACTTCGAAGGGGCCCGTTATGGCTACACCTTC. It is translated as CASRYFEGARYGYTF.

V and J are TRBV28 and TRBJ2-7, with TRBD1 identical over 9 bases. The germline V gene encodes CDR1 MDHEN and CDR2 SYDVKM. This CDR3 is 16 amino acids long. The V and J ends lost 4 bases and 0 bases, in that order; junction bases with no gene match: 7. The CDR3 coding sequence is TGTGCCAGCAGTTACTCAGGACAGGGGTACTCCTACGAGCAGTACTTC. Encoded protein: CASSYSGQGYSYEQYF.

V is TRBV6-5 and J is TRBJ1-2; D unresolved. CDR1 is MNHEY and CDR2 is SVGAGI in the germline V gene. V was trimmed by 6 bases and J by 0 bases, leaving 14 bases between them. The CDR3 runs 15 residues. The CDR3 loop reads CASRPAAGTNYGYTF. Here the CDR3 DNA reads TGTGCCAGCAGACCAGCCGCCGGGACTAACTATGGCTACACCTTC.

The chain links TRBV5-5 to TRBJ1-2; a weak D match, TRBD1 (6 bases). CDR1 SGHKS and CDR2 YYEKEE come from the germline V gene (reference sequence). The CDR3 totals 14 residues. The V end was cut by 3 bases, the J end by 4 bases, with 13 bases between. The CDR3 is CASSSRGGAYGYTF. DNA for the CDR3: TGTGCCAGCAGCTCTCGGGGGGGGGCCTATGGCTACACCTTC.

This clone showed up just once. The CDR3 region has the DNA TGTGCCAGCAGTGCCCCAGGGGTTGTAAATTGGTTGTCCAATCAGCCCCAGCATTTT. Translated: CASSAPGVVNWLSNQPQHF. This chain connects TRBV2 to TRBJ1-5, with D perhaps TRBD1 (6 bases). Germline-derived CDR1 and CDR2 are SNHLY and FYNNEI. The CDR3 consists of 19 residues. V lost 4 bases to trimming and J lost 3 bases, with 25 bases between them.

To note about this clone: The sample has other DNA sequences that encode this CDR3 too. The CDR3 sequence is CASSLSTDSGNTIYF. In nucleotides, the CDR3 is TGTGCCAGCAGTTTGTCGACAGATTCTGGAAACACCATATATTTT. The V call is TRBV27, the J call TRBJ1-3, with D perhaps matching TRBD1 (5 bases). Germline CDR1 reads MNHEY; CDR2 reads SMNVEV (reference sequence). The CDR3 has 15 amino acids. V lost 3 bases, J lost 1 base, and 10 bases lay in between.

The chain's CDR3 is CASSPGAVTDTQYF. CDR3 coding DNA: TGTGCCAGCAGCCCCGGAGCAGTCACAGATACGCAGTATTTT. This chain joins TRBV7-3 and TRBJ2-3; no definite D call. With 5 bases removed from V and 2 bases from J, the gap between germline ends came to 11 bases. The CDR3 contains 14 residues. Germline V gives CDR1 SGHTA, CDR2 FQGTGA.

This clone came up once. The CDR3 reads CSVGTGTGNTIYF. CDR3 bases: TGCAGCGTTGGAACAGGGACAGGAAACACCATATATTTT. V is TRBV29-1 and J is TRBJ1-3, with a possible D match to TRBD1 (6 bases). Between the trimmed V and J ends, which lost 4 bases and 4 bases, there was a span of 11 bases. The CDR3 loop spans 13 amino acids. From germline, CDR1 is SQVTM and CDR2 ANQGSEA.

The CDR3 reads CASSEALTVGAYEQYF. The CDR3 DNA is TGTGCCAGCAGTGAAGCGTTGACAGTTGGGGCCTACGAGCAGTACTTC. V is TRBV6-1 and J is TRBJ2-7; perhaps TRBD1 as D (5 bases). The CDR3 contains 16 residues. Trimming left V 0 bases short and J 2 bases short, with 14 bases between. Germline V lookup: CDR1 MNHNS, CDR2 SASEGT.

J is TRBJ1-5 and V is TRBV19; D is possibly TRBD1 (5 bases). The germline V and J ends were trimmed by 2 bases and 6 bases, with 8 bases remaining between them. The CDR3 consists of 13 residues. Germline assignment: CDR1 LNHDA and CDR2 SQIVND (reference sequence). This chain's CDR3 is CASSIQGTQPQHF. The CDR3, as DNA: TGTGCCAGTAGTATACAGGGAACTCAGCCCCAGCATTTT.